This T cell receptor (beta chain) stems from a study of blood T cell repertoires in COVID-19. Turning to the study itself: PBMCs, B-cell-depleted T cells, or T cells provided the cDNA or gDNA that made up the material.

As processed by the authors: Estimation of nucleated cell counts was performed using reference gene primer amplification. The protocol was immunoSEQ multiplex PCR, while the TCRdb copy is restricted to in-frame clones and leaves out a portion. The V and J calls and the clone size are those of that table, but D and trimming were determined from the DNA. The table lists about 140,000 clones, 80% to 90% of them singletons. The sequence derives from a man between 60 and 75 years old with active or convalescent COVID-19. The sequenced material came from peripheral blood.

CDR3 nucleotide sequence: TGTGCCAGCAGTTTAACTAGCGGGAGGGAGACCCAGTACTTC. It encodes CASSLTSGRETQYF. The chain employs TRBV27 and TRBJ2-5, with TRBD2 identical over 12 bases. Germline CDR1 and CDR2: MNHEY and SMNVEV (reference sequence). Trimming at V came to 2 bases and at J to 5 bases, leaving 0 bases not matched to a gene. This CDR3 spans 14 amino acids.